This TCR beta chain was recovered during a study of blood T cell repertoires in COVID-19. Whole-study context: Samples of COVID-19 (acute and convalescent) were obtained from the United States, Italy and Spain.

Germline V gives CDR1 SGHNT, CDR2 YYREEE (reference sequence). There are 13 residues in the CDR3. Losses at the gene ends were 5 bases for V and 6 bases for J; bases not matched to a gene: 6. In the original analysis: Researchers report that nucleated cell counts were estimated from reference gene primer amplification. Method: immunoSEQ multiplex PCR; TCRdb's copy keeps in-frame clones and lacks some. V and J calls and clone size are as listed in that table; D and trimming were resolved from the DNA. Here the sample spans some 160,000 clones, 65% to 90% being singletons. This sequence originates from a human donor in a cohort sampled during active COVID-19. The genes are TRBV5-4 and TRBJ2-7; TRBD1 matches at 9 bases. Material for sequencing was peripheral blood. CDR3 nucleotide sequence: TGTGCCAGCAGTCCGGGACAGGGTGGCGAGCAGTACTTC. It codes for CASSPGQGGEQYF.